Shown below are 8 T cell receptor beta chains from a single sample sequenced in a study of shared clonotypes between healthy human individuals. Produced via immunoSEQ multiplex PCR; TCRdb's table is partial and in-frame only. Here the sample spans millions of clones, 85% to 95% being singletons. Sample: naive CD4+ T cells sorted from blood. The subset was: CD45RA+ positively selected. The source of these receptors is a man aged 18 to 29 in good health.

This chain connects TRBV9 to TRBJ2-3; maybe TRBD2 (6 bases). Trimming pared 2 bases from V and 0 bases from J, leaving 16 bases between. The CDR3 runs 17 residues. The germline gives CDR1 SGDLS, CDR2 YYNGEE. For the CDR3, the DNA is TGTGCCAGCAGCGTTCTGCCGAGCGGGCTAAGCACAGATACGCAGTATTTT. It encodes CASSVLPSGLSTDTQYF. The variable domain in full, completed from reference TRBV9 and TRBJ2-3, reads DSGVTQTPKHLITATGQRVTLRCSPRSGDLSVYWYQQSLDQGLQFLIQYYNGEERAKGNILERFSAQQFPDLHSELNLSSLELGDSALYFCASSVLPSGLSTDTQYFGPGTRLTVL.

The rearrangement joins TRBV6-5 to TRBJ2-5; 8 bases align to TRBD1. This CDR3 contains 14 residues. V dropped 6 bases and J dropped 7; count of bases not matched to a gene: 10. Germline V gene data show CDR1 as MNHEY and CDR2 as SVGAGI. The CDR3 reads CASSTGTGLGTQYF. The CDR3 nucleotides are TGTGCCAGCAGCACCGGGACAGGCCTGGGGACCCAGTACTTC.

A single count supports this clone. The J gene is TRBJ1-2, the V gene TRBV5-1; no reliable D call. Germline loops: CDR1 SGHRS, CDR2 YFSETQ. The CDR3 runs to 15 residues. The V end was cut by 4 bases, the J end by 3 bases, with 16 bases between. The CDR3 region is CASSPQTQGDYGYTF. As DNA, the CDR3 is TGCGCCAGCAGCCCCCAGACCCAAGGCGACTATGGCTACACCTTC.

This chain uses TRBV30 with TRBJ1-1; D not resolved. The CDR3 has 10 residues. Looked up from germline, CDR1 is GTSNPN and CDR2 is SVGIG (reference sequence). V lost 5 bases, J lost 10 bases, and 11 bases lay in between. In DNA, the CDR3 is TGTGCCTGGGGAGATTTGGTAGCTTTCTTT. Protein sequence: CAWGDLVAFF.

J is TRBJ1-1 and V is TRBV6-1; TRBD1 is a possible D gene (6 bases). With 11 bases removed from V and 1 base from J, the gap between germline ends came to 14 bases. Per germline, CDR1 MNHNS and CDR2 SASEGT. The CDR3 extends over 13 amino acids. The CDR3 here is CAESQGKNTEAFF. The CDR3, as DNA: TGTGCCGAATCACAGGGAAAGAACACTGAAGCTTTCTTT.

With respect to this clone: This CDR3 is also generated by other DNA sequences in the sample. This chain links TRBV5-1 with TRBJ2-1; no firm D call. Germline lookup yields CDR1 SGHRS and CDR2 YFSETQ. Trimming stripped 0 bases from V and 6 bases from J, with 4 bases between. This CDR3 is 12 amino acids long. In DNA form, the CDR3 reads TGCGCCAGCAGCTTGGGCGTCAATGAGCAGTTCTTC. It specifies CASSLGVNEQFF.

The chain recombines TRBV7-8 with TRBJ2-2; no reliable D call. With 1 base removed from V and 4 bases from J, the gap between germline ends came to 10 bases. CDR1 and CDR2 (germline): SGHVS, FQNEAQ. The CDR3 is 15 residues long. CDR3 DNA sequence: TGTGCCAGCAGCTTAGAGGCCCTGGTCACCGGGGAGCTGTTTTTT. Protein sequence: CASSLEALVTGELFF. Using reference TRBV7-8 and TRBJ2-2 for the parts outside the CDR3, the full variable domain is GAGVSQSPRYKVAKRGQDVALRCDPISGHVSLFWYQQALGQGPEFLTYFQNEAQLDKSGLPSDRFFAERPEGSVSTLKIQRTQQEDSAVYLCASSLEALVTGELFFGEGSRLTVL.

This chain links TRBV7-9 with TRBJ2-3, with D possibly TRBD1 on 5 matching bases. V was shortened by 0 bases and J by 0 bases, with 16 bases between the two germline ends. The V gene's germline CDR1 is SEHNR and CDR2 FQNEAQ (reference sequence). This CDR3 region has 18 residues. The CDR3 loop is CASSLAYQGLPSTDTQYF. CDR3 in DNA: TGTGCCAGCAGCTTAGCCTATCAGGGCCTTCCTAGCACAGATACGCAGTATTTT.